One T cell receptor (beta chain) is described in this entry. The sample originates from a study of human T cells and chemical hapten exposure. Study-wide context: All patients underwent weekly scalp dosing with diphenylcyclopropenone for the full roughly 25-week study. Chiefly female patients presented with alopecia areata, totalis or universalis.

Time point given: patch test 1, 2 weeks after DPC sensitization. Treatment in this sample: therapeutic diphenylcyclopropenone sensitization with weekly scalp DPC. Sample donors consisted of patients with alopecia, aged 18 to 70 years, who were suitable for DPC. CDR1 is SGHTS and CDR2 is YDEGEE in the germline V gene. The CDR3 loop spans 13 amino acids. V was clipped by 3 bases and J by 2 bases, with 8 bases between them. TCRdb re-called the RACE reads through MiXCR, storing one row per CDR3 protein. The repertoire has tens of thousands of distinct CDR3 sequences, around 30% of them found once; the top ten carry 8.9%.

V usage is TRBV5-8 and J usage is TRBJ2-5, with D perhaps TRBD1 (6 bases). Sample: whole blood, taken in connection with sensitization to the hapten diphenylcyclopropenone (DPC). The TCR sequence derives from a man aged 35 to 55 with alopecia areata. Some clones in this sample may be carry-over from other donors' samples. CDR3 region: CASSWGLQETQYF. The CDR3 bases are TGTGCCAGCAGCTGGGGGCTGCAAGAGACCCAGTACTTC. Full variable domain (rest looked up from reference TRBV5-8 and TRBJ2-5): EAGVTQSPTHLIKTRGQQATLRCSPISGHTSVYWYQQALGLGLQFLLWYDEGEERNRGNFPPRFSGRQFPNYSSELNVNALELEDSALYLCASSWGLQETQYFGPGTRLLVL.